The 32 T cell receptor beta chains given below trace back to one sample, sequenced in a study of CD8+CD57+ T cells in acquired aplastic anemia. CD8+CD57+ cell expansion had been shown by flow cytometry in patients chosen for sequencing. TCR beta VDJ and CDR3 profiling used genomic DNA as template. TCRdb re-called the reads through MiXCR, storing one row per CDR3 protein. The profile shows hundreds of thousands of distinct CDR3 sequences, 40% to 50% of them singletons. The material sequenced was sorted CD4+, CD8+, or CD8+CD57+ T cells (not recorded which) from PBMCs. The receptors were sampled from a human donor with aplastic anemia.

The gene calls are TRBV14 and TRBJ2-7; D is unclear. The CDR3 has 13 amino acids. V was pared by 6 bases and J by 3 bases, with 12 bases between. From germline, CDR1 is SGHDN and CDR2 FVKESK. The CDR3 nucleotides are TGTGCCAGCAGTTATAGGCTGGGCTACGAGCAGTACTTC. Protein sequence: CASSYRLGYEQYF.

This clonotype came up a few times. This sequence joins TRBV12-3 or TRBV12-4 and TRBJ2-1; 11 positions match TRBD2. This CDR3 comprises 15 residues. V dropped 6 bases and J dropped 7; count of bases not matched to a gene: 8. CDR3 nucleotides: TGTGCCAGCAGCCTAGCGGGGGGCCTTGCAAATGAGCAGTTCTTC. Amino acids: CASSLAGGLANEQFF.

Ten or more counts support this clonotype. This chain joins TRBV24-1 and TRBJ2-7, with 11 bases lining up with TRBD1. With 3 bases clipped from V and 3 bases from J, the junction kept 3 bases outside the gene matches. The CDR3 is 15 residues long. Germline CDR1 KGHDR, CDR2 SFDVKD. The CDR3 nucleotides read TGTGCCACCAGTGATCCCGGGACAGGGGGCTACGAGCAGTACTTC. This sequence encodes CATSDPGTGGYEQYF.

The chain uses TRBV10-3 and TRBJ2-1; 8 positions match TRBD1. The germline gives CDR1 ENHRY, CDR2 SYGVKD. The CDR3 has 16 residues. V lost 3 bases and J lost 4; bases outside the gene matches: 8. The CDR3 region has the DNA TGTGCCATCAGTGATCAGGTTAGACAGGGGTACAATGAGCAGTTCTTC. Protein product: CAISDQVRQGYNEQFF.

The chain's CDR3 is CASSQEAGGNTEAFF. CDR3 bases: TGTGCCAGCAGCCAAGAGGCAGGGGGTAACACTGAAGCTTTCTTT. The rearrangement joins TRBV5-4 to TRBJ1-1; TRBD1 aligns across 7 bases. The germline V gene has CDR1 SGHNT and CDR2 YYREEE (reference sequence). V shed 4 bases and J 2 bases; nucleotides not matched to a gene: 8. This CDR3 has 15 residues.

The sample holds a few counts of this clonotype. The chain employs TRBV12-3 or TRBV12-4 and TRBJ1-5; the D gene is possibly TRBD1 (5 bases). Trimming removed 4 bases from V and 3 bases from J, with 22 bases in between. The CDR3 totals 18 residues. The CDR3 DNA follows: TGTGCCAGCAGTTCAGCCGGGGGAAAAGCAACAAACAATCAGCCCCAGCATTTT. Translated: CASSSAGGKATNNQPQHF.

This clonotype was counted many times. The chain recombines TRBV5-8 with TRBJ1-6, with a tentative D call TRBD1 (6 bases). V gave up 0 bases and J gave up 7 bases, with 17 bases separating them. The CDR3 length is 17 residues. Looked up from germline, CDR1 is SGHTS and CDR2 is YDEGEE. The CDR3 sequence: CASSLGDLGGLNSPLHF. The CDR3 DNA is TGTGCCAGCAGCTTGGGTGATCTCGGGGGGCTAAATTCACCCCTCCACTTT.

The V call is TRBV30, the J call TRBJ2-7; the D gene is possibly TRBD2 (5 bases). V was shortened by 3 bases and J by 9 bases, with 21 bases between the two germline ends. The CDR3 runs 14 residues. Germline CDR1 is GTSNPN and CDR2 is SVGIG (reference sequence). The CDR3 protein is CAWSTGTPADGQYF. The CDR3 nucleotides are TGTGCCTGGAGCACGGGAACACCTGCGGACGGGCAGTACTTC.

This clonotype has only one observation. The chain recombines TRBV11-3 with TRBJ2-1; perhaps D is TRBD1 or TRBD2 (7 bases each). The CDR3 runs 20 residues. Germline V gene data show CDR1 as SGHNT and CDR2 as YENEEA. V lost 5 bases and J lost 8, with 34 bases in between. The CDR3 reads CASSRARQGRAGVVGDEQFF. In DNA form, the CDR3 reads TGTGCCAGCAGCCGAGCCCGACAGGGTCGGGCGGGAGTGGTTGGCGATGAGCAGTTCTTC.

In its sample, this clonotype was seen many times. The chain employs TRBV19 and TRBJ1-5; TRBD1 is a possible D gene (5 bases). Germline CDR1 and CDR2: LNHDA and SQIVND (reference sequence). V was trimmed by 0 bases and J by 7 bases, leaving 16 bases between them. The CDR3 sequence is 16 residues long. In DNA, the CDR3 is TGTGCCAGTAGTATAGATCTTCACGGATGGGGCCAGCCCCAGCATTTT. Translating it yields CASSIDLHGWGQPQHF.

Regarding this clonotype: A clone one base away is much larger, so this may be a read error. This chain joins TRBV19 and TRBJ2-1; TRBD1 agrees at 10 bases. CDR3 length: 16 residues. Germline CDR1 and CDR2: LNHDA and SQIVND (reference sequence). J was trimmed by 2 bases and V by 9 bases; bases with no gene match: 10. The CDR3 DNA reads as TGTGCCAGCAAGGGGGACAGGGGATCGCCCTACAATGAGCAGTTCTTC. Protein: CASKGDRGSPYNEQFF.

Only a few counts were recorded for this clonotype. The V gene is TRBV30, the J gene TRBJ1-2; TRBD1 aligns across 7 bases. With 3 bases clipped from V and 3 bases from J, the junction kept 4 bases outside the gene matches. The V gene's germline CDR1 is GTSNPN and CDR2 SVGIG (reference sequence). This CDR3 is built from 13 residues. In DNA, the CDR3 is TGTGCCTGGAGGACAGGGAGATACTATGGCTACACCTTC. Residues: CAWRTGRYYGYTF.

V gene TRBV27 combines with J gene TRBJ2-7; 8 nucleotides line up with TRBD1. Germline V lookup: CDR1 MNHEY, CDR2 SMNVEV (reference sequence). Unmatched junction bases numbered 6, after V lost 8 bases and J lost 3 bases. This CDR3 region has 13 residues. The DNA for the CDR3 is TGTGCCAGCGCCGAGACAGGGGTCTACGAGCAGTACTTC. This codes for CASAETGVYEQYF.

The chain uses TRBV5-1 and TRBJ1-2; 11 positions agree with TRBD1. Germline V gives CDR1 SGHRS, CDR2 YFSETQ. The CDR3 contains 15 residues. Trimming at V came to 4 bases and at J to 3 bases, leaving 5 bases not matched to a gene. CDR3 amino acids: CASSRRTGGDYGYTF. The CDR3 nucleotides read TGCGCCAGCAGCCGCCGGACAGGGGGCGACTATGGCTACACCTTC.

This clonotype showed up many times. The chain employs TRBV12-3 or TRBV12-4 and TRBJ1-2; 7 bases fit TRBD1. J was trimmed by 6 bases and V by 5 bases; bases with no gene match: 15. The length of the CDR3 is 16 residues. The CDR3 is CASSGTAFWIGDGYTF. CDR3 sequence (DNA): TGTGCCAGCAGTGGGACAGCTTTCTGGATTGGGGATGGCTACACCTTC.

This clonotype has a single count. The chain joins TRBV19 to TRBJ1-1; D remains ambiguous. Trimming shortened V by 7 bases and J by 1 base, and 7 bases separated the two germline ends. Germline-derived CDR1 and CDR2 are LNHDA and SQIVND (reference sequence). The CDR3 is 12 amino acids. The chain's CDR3 is CASTIGNTEAFF. The CDR3 nucleotides read TGTGCCAGTACTATCGGGAACACTGAAGCTTTCTTT.

This clonotype has only a few counts. The chain has TRBV27 and TRBJ2-7; D is possibly TRBD2 (6 bases). Trimming shortened V by 8 bases and J by 3 bases, and 11 bases separated the two germline ends. This CDR3 has 12 amino acids. In germline, CDR1 is MNHEY, CDR2 SMNVEV (reference sequence). CDR3 coding DNA: TGTGCCAGCGGGACTGAATACTACGAGCAGTACTTC. Translating it yields CASGTEYYEQYF.

The CDR3 sequence: CASSPFTSTDTQYF. As DNA, the CDR3 is TGTGCCAGCAGCCCCTTCACTAGCACAGATACGCAGTATTTT. The rearrangement uses TRBV6-6 and TRBJ2-3; D gene uncertain. The length of the CDR3 is 14 residues. Germline CDR1 MNHNY, CDR2 SVGAGI (reference sequence). The V and J ends lost 6 bases and 0 bases respectively, with 10 bases between them.

The chain carries TRBV29-1 and TRBJ2-1; 11 bases line up with TRBD2. The CDR3 is 15 residues long. Trimming cost V 8 bases and J 10 bases; bases outside gene matches: 16. The germline V gene has CDR1 SQVTM and CDR2 ANQGSEA. This CDR3 is CSSYGSGRAAAEQFF. In nucleotides, the CDR3 is TGCAGCAGTTATGGTAGCGGGAGGGCCGCGGCGGAGCAGTTCTTC.

This clonotype was observed many times. The V gene is TRBV5-1, the J gene TRBJ2-7; TRBD2 might be the D (6 bases). This CDR3 is built from 15 residues. V lost 0 bases and J lost 5, with 15 bases in between. Germline CDR1 is SGHRS and CDR2 is YFSETQ. CDR3: CASSLAVGTGDEQYF. In DNA form, the CDR3 reads TGCGCCAGCAGCTTGGCGGTCGGCACGGGGGACGAGCAGTACTTC.

This clonotype was picked up many times. The chain carries TRBV10-2 and TRBJ1-2; no clear D gene. V dropped 7 bases and J dropped 4 bases, with 13 bases sitting between them. This CDR3 spans 13 amino acids. CDR1 and CDR2 from the germline V gene are WSHSY and SAAADI. The CDR3 nucleotides are TGCGCCAGCACAAGTGGAGCGTTCTATGGCTACACCTTC. Protein sequence: CASTSGAFYGYTF.

The sample holds one count of this clonotype. This sequence joins TRBV6-2 or TRBV6-3 and TRBJ2-3; D is unclear. CDR1 and CDR2 from the germline V gene are MNHEY and SVGEGT. Trimming removed 4 bases from V and 7 bases from J, with 6 bases in between. CDR3 length: 11 residues. The CDR3 nucleotides are TGTGCCAGCAGTTCTCGAAATACGCAGTATTTT. Its protein is CASSSRNTQYF.

This clonotype showed up many times. This chain joins TRBV12-3 or TRBV12-4 and TRBJ1-1; weak D call: TRBD1 (5 bases). Trimming removed 6 bases from V and 9 bases from J, with 20 bases in between. This CDR3 spans 14 amino acids. CDR3 nucleotides: TGTGCCAGCAGCCTCACCGGTTGGGGACGGAAAGCTTTCTTT. Protein: CASSLTGWGRKAFF.

As concerns this clonotype: This sequence may be a read error, since a much larger clone differs from it by one base. The gene calls are TRBV7-9 and TRBJ2-1, with 9 bases fitting TRBD2. The junction had 7 bases not matched to a gene; V was cut back by 11 bases and J by 8 bases. Per the germline V gene, CDR1 is SEHNR and CDR2 is FQNEAQ (reference sequence). CDR3 size: 12 residues. CDR3 DNA sequence: TGTGCCCTTAGCGGGAGATACCATGAGCAGTTCTTC. Its translation is CALSGRYHEQFF.

The genes are TRBV19 and TRBJ1-1; 8 bases match TRBD1. Germline CDR1 is LNHDA and CDR2 is SQIVND (reference sequence). This CDR3 has 13 residues. V shed 8 bases, J shed 10 bases, and the junction held 12 bases outside the gene matches. Here the CDR3 reads CASEIGQGKIAFF. The CDR3 DNA follows: TGTGCCAGTGAAATAGGACAGGGAAAGATAGCTTTCTTT.

This clonotype was counted many times. The chain uses TRBV4-2 and TRBJ2-7; TRBD2 aligns across 15 bases. CDR1 is LGHNA and CDR2 is YNFKEQ in the germline V gene. V lost 0 bases to trimming and J lost 5 bases; unmatched junction nucleotides: 2. This CDR3 spans 16 amino acids. The CDR3 bases are TGTGCCAGCAGCCAAGACGGACTAGCGGGAGGGAACGAGCAGTACTTC. This encodes CASSQDGLAGGNEQYF.

The chain carries TRBV10-3 and TRBJ2-1; D unresolved. V lost 5 bases to trimming and J lost 6 bases, with 5 bases between them. Germline V lookup: CDR1 ENHRY, CDR2 SYGVKD. The CDR3 has 11 residues. The CDR3 nucleotides read TGTGCCATCAGTTCGGGCAATGAGCAGTTCTTC. Its translation is CAISSGNEQFF.

This clonotype was found once. The chain has TRBV7-6 and TRBJ2-1; 15 nucleotides line up with TRBD2. The CDR3 loop spans 16 amino acids. Germline loops: CDR1 SGHVS, CDR2 FNYEAQ. V was pared by 4 bases and J by 7 bases, with 5 bases of the junction left unmatched. CDR3 bases: TGTGCCAGCAGCTCCGGGACTAGCGGGGGGCGGAATGAGCAGTTCTTC. It specifies CASSSGTSGGRNEQFF.

DNA of the CDR3: TGTGCCAGCAGTGAAGCGGTGACTAGGCAGTATTTT. Translation gives CASSEAVTRQYF. V gene TRBV6-5 combines with J gene TRBJ2-3; tentatively, D is TRBD2 (6 bases). Germline values: CDR1 MNHEY, CDR2 SVGAGI. Between the trimmed V and J ends, which lost 5 bases and 11 bases, there was a span of 14 bases. The length of the CDR3 is 12 residues.

Ten or more counts support this clonotype. The chain uses TRBV7-2 and TRBJ1-6, with D possibly being TRBD1 (5 bases). The CDR3 has 16 residues. Deletions cut 5 bases from V and 0 bases from J, with 11 bases between. Germline lookup yields CDR1 SGHTA and CDR2 FQGNSA. The CDR3 here is CASSQGRSSYNSPLHF. CDR3 bases: TGTGCCAGCAGCCAGGGACGGAGCTCCTATAATTCACCCCTCCACTTT. Full variable domain (remainder filled in from reference TRBV7-2 and TRBJ1-6): GAGVSQSPSNKVTEKGKDVELRCDPISGHTALYWYRQSLGQGLEFLIYFQGNSAPDKSGLPSDRFSAERTGGSVSTLTIQRTQQEDSAVYLCASSQGRSSYNSPLHFGNGTRLTVT.

The chain is built from TRBV2 and TRBJ2-7; 7 bases agree with TRBD2. The CDR3 totals 15 residues. V was pared by 5 bases and J by 2 bases, with 9 bases of the junction left unmatched. CDR1 SNHLY and CDR2 FYNNEI come from the germline V gene. The CDR3, as DNA: TGTGCCAGCAGTTTAGGGTCTAGCGGCCCCTACGAGCAGTACTTC. Protein: CASSLGSSGPYEQYF.

The rearrangement joins TRBV10-1 to TRBJ2-7; D may be TRBD2 (6 bases). The CDR3 sequence is 13 residues long. The germline V gene encodes CDR1 WNHNN and CDR2 SYGVQD (reference sequence). Trimming took 0 bases from V and 6 from J, leaving 9 bases between them. The CDR3 is CASSESAGTEQYF. As DNA, the CDR3 is TGCGCCAGCAGTGAGTCAGCGGGCACCGAGCAGTACTTC.